The rows below give T cell receptor beta chains drawn from one sample of a study of beta chain features in type 1 diabetes. Sequenced by immunoSEQ multiplex PCR; TCRdb stores in-frame clones only, minus some. This sample has some 150,000 clones, with roughly an eighth found just once. Specimen: central memory CD4+ T cells from blood. These receptors were collected from a man aged 18 to 30 with type 1 diabetes. The CDR3 runs from the conserved cysteine through the conserved F or W. D genes are given only for firm matches. Part of the rows lack a size; the others show once, few, many or a class for expanded clones.

J gene: TRBJ1-6
V gene: TRBV7-2
D gene: .
CDR3 length: 13
clone size: .
CDR3 DNA: TGTGCCAGCAGCTTACAGGGAGGTTCACCCCTCCACTTT
CDR3 protein: CASSLQGGSPLHF

J gene: TRBJ1-2
V gene: TRBV29-1
D gene: .
CDR3 length: 13
clone size: few
CDR3 DNA: TGCAGCGTGACACCGGGACAAGGATATGGCTACACCTTC
CDR3 protein: CSVTPGQGYGYTF

J gene: TRBJ2-7
V gene: TRBV2
D gene: .
CDR3 length: 15
clone size: .
CDR3 DNA: TGTGCCAGCAGTGAAGCCCCGGCCATCACCTACGAGCAGTACTTC
CDR3 protein: CASSEAPAITYEQYF

J gene: TRBJ1-1
V gene: TRBV28
D gene: .
CDR3 length: 14
clone size: few
CDR3 DNA: TGTGCCAGTGGGCTGGGAAAACAGAACACTGAAGCTTTCTTT
CDR3 protein: CASGLGKQNTEAFF

J gene: TRBJ2-4
V gene: TRBV28
D gene: .
CDR3 length: 15
clone size: .
CDR3 DNA: TGTGCCAGCAGTTTCAAGGGGATGTCCAAAAACATTCAGTACTTC
CDR3 protein: CASSFKGMSKNIQYF

J gene: TRBJ1-5
V gene: TRBV27
D gene: .
CDR3 length: 14
clone size: few
CDR3 DNA: TGTGCCAGCAGTTTTCAAGGTGGCGATCAGCCCCAGCATTTT
CDR3 protein: CASSFQGGDQPQHF

J gene: TRBJ2-3
V gene: TRBV13
D gene: .
CDR3 length: 14
clone size: .
CDR3 DNA: TGTGCCAGCAGCCTAAGGGCCAACACAGATACGCAGTATTTT
CDR3 protein: CASSLRANTDTQYF

J gene: TRBJ1-1
V gene: TRBV30
D gene: .
CDR3 length: 14
clone size: few
CDR3 DNA: TGTGCCTGCTCCGAAGGCTTAACTAACACTGAAGCTTTCTTT
CDR3 protein: CACSEGLTNTEAFF

J gene: TRBJ1-4
V gene: TRBV6-5
D gene: TRBD1
CDR3 length: 14
clone size: few
CDR3 DNA: TGTGCCAGCAGTTCCTGGACAGGGAATGAAAAACTGTTTTTT
CDR3 protein: CASSSWTGNEKLFF

J gene: TRBJ1-2
V gene: TRBV7-6
D gene: .
CDR3 length: 15
clone size: .
CDR3 DNA: TGTGCCAGCAGCTTAAGTTCAGGACGGCTCTATGGCTACACCTTC
CDR3 protein: CASSLSSGRLYGYTF

J gene: TRBJ2-3
V gene: TRBV9
D gene: TRBD1
CDR3 length: 14
clone size: .
CDR3 DNA: TGTGCCAGCAGCGTAGAGGGGGCCAGAGATACGCAGTATTTT
CDR3 protein: CASSVEGARDTQYF

J gene: TRBJ2-7
V gene: TRBV7-2
D gene: .
CDR3 length: 13
clone size: .
CDR3 DNA: TGTGCCAGCAGCTTTACGGACCAAGTCTGGCAGTACTTC
CDR3 protein: CASSFTDQVWQYF

J gene: TRBJ2-7
V gene: TRBV20-1
D gene: .
CDR3 length: 11
clone size: .
CDR3 DNA: TGCAGTGCTAACCGGGACTACGAGCAGTACTTC
CDR3 protein: CSANRDYEQYF

J gene: TRBJ2-5
V gene: TRBV2
D gene: TRBD1
CDR3 length: 12
clone size: .
CDR3 DNA: TGTGCCAGCAGGGGACAGGGTGAGACCCAGTACTTC
CDR3 protein: CASRGQGETQYF

J gene: TRBJ2-1
V gene: TRBV10-2
D gene: TRBD1
CDR3 length: 14
clone size: .
CDR3 DNA: TGCGCCAGCAGTGGGACAGGGGGAAGGGATGAGCAGTTCTTC
CDR3 protein: CASSGTGGRDEQFF

J gene: TRBJ1-2
V gene: TRBV27
D gene: .
CDR3 length: 13
clone size: .
CDR3 DNA: TGTGCCAGCAGTTTCAGGGAGGATGGTGGCTACACCTTC
CDR3 protein: CASSFREDGGYTF

J gene: TRBJ2-5
V gene: TRBV28
D gene: .
CDR3 length: 11
clone size: few
CDR3 DNA: TGTGCCAGCACTCTTGAGGAGACCCAGTACTTC
CDR3 protein: CASTLEETQYF

J gene: TRBJ2-3
V gene: TRBV6-5
D gene: TRBD2
CDR3 length: 13
clone size: .
CDR3 DNA: TGTGCCAGCAGGGATCTAGCGGCGGATACGCAGTATTTT
CDR3 protein: CASRDLAADTQYF

J gene: TRBJ2-5
V gene: TRBV30
D gene: .
CDR3 length: 14
clone size: many
CDR3 DNA: TGTGCCTGGAGTGTATCGGGGTCTGAAGAGACCCAGTACTTC
CDR3 protein: CAWSVSGSEETQYF

J gene: TRBJ1-2
V gene: TRBV7-2
D gene: .
CDR3 length: 13
clone size: few
CDR3 DNA: TGTGCCAGCAGCTTAGAAGGGCTCGTCGGCTACACCTTC
CDR3 protein: CASSLEGLVGYTF

J gene: TRBJ1-1
V gene: TRBV9
D gene: TRBD1
CDR3 length: 15
clone size: .
CDR3 DNA: TGTGCCAGCAGCGTAGTCACAGGGGCGAACACTGAAGCTTTCTTT
CDR3 protein: CASSVVTGANTEAFF

J gene: TRBJ2-3
V gene: TRBV29-1
D gene: TRBD2
CDR3 length: 14
clone size: .
CDR3 DNA: TGCAGCGTCGCATGGACTAGCGGGGAGGGTACGCAGTATTTT
CDR3 protein: CSVAWTSGEGTQYF

J gene: TRBJ2-1
V gene: TRBV10-3
D gene: .
CDR3 length: 11
clone size: few
CDR3 DNA: TGTGCCATCAGCGCAGGGGATGAGCAGTTCTTC
CDR3 protein: CAISAGDEQFF

J gene: TRBJ1-6
V gene: TRBV9
D gene: .
CDR3 length: 12
clone size: few
CDR3 DNA: TGTGCCAGCAGCGTAAGAGATTCACCCCTCCACTTT
CDR3 protein: CASSVRDSPLHF

J gene: TRBJ2-3
V gene: TRBV7-2
D gene: TRBD2
CDR3 length: 16
clone size: few
CDR3 DNA: TGTGCCAGCAGCAGGGGGGGACTAGCGGTCACAGATACGCAGTATTTT
CDR3 protein: CASSRGGLAVTDTQYF

J gene: TRBJ2-3
V gene: TRBV14
D gene: .
CDR3 length: 11
clone size: many
CDR3 DNA: TGTGCCAGCAGCCAGGCAGATACGCAGTATTTT
CDR3 protein: CASSQADTQYF

J gene: TRBJ1-1
V gene: TRBV11-2
D gene: .
CDR3 length: 14
clone size: .
CDR3 DNA: TGTGCCAGCAGCTTTGGTAATATCAACACTGAAGCTTTCTTT
CDR3 protein: CASSFGNINTEAFF

J gene: TRBJ2-3
V gene: TRBV11-2
D gene: .
CDR3 length: 14
clone size: few
CDR3 DNA: TGTGCCAGCAGCTTAGGATGGCAGATGGATACGCAGTATTTT
CDR3 protein: CASSLGWQMDTQYF

J gene: TRBJ2-7
V gene: TRBV14
D gene: TRBD1
CDR3 length: 14
clone size: many
CDR3 DNA: TGTGCCAGCAGCCCTAGACAGGGGCCCTACGAGCAGTACTTC
CDR3 protein: CASSPRQGPYEQYF

J gene: TRBJ2-7
V gene: TRBV5-1
D gene: .
CDR3 length: 15
clone size: .
CDR3 DNA: TGCGCCAGCAGCTTGGAGGGCTCGACACGCCACGAGCAGTACTTC
CDR3 protein: CASSLEGSTRHEQYF

J gene: TRBJ2-3
V gene: TRBV15
D gene: .
CDR3 length: 11
clone size: many
CDR3 DNA: TGTGCCACCAGCACCACAGATACGCAGTATTTT
CDR3 protein: CATSTTDTQYF